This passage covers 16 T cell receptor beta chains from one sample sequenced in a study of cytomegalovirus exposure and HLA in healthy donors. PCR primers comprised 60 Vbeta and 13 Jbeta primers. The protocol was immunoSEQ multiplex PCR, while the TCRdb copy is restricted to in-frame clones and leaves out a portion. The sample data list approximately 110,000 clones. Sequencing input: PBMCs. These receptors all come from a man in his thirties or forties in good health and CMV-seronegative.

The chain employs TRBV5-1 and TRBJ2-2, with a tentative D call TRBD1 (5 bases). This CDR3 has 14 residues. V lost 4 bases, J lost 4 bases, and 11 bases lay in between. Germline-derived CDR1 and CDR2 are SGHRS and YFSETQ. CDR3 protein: CASSSRASTGELFF. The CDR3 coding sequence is TGCGCCAGCAGCAGCAGGGCGAGCACCGGGGAGCTGTTTTTT.

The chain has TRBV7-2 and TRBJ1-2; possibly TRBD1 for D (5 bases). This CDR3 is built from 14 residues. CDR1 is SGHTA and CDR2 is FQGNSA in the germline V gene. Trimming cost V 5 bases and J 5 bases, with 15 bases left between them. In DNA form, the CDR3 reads TGTGCCAGCAGCCCCCGACAGCACCAATATGGCTACACCTTC. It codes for CASSPRQHQYGYTF. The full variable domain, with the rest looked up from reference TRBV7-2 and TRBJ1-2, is GAGVSQSPSNKVTEKGKDVELRCDPISGHTALYWYRQSLGQGLEFLIYFQGNSAPDKSGLPSDRFSAERTGGSVSTLTIQRTQQEDSAVYLCASSPRQHQYGYTFGSGTRLTVV.

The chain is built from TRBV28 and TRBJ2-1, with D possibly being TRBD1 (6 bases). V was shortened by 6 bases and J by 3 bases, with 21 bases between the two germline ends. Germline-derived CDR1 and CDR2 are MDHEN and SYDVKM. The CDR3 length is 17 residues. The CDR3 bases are TGTGCCAGCAGGGGGACCGGGACATTACAGTTCTACAATGAGCAGTTCTTC. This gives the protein CASRGTGTLQFYNEQFF. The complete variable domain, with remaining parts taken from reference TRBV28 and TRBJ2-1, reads DVKVTQSSRYLVKRTGEKVFLECVQDMDHENMFWYRQDPGLGLRLIYFSYDVKMKEKGDIPEGYSVSREKKERFSLILESASTNQTSMYLCASRGTGTLQFYNEQFFGPGTRLTVL.

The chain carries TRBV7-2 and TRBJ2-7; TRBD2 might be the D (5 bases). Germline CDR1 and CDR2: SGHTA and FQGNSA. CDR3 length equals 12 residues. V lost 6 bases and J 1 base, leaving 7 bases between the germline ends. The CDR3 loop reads CASRGGSYEQYF. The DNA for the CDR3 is TGTGCCAGCAGAGGCGGGTCCTACGAGCAGTACTTC.

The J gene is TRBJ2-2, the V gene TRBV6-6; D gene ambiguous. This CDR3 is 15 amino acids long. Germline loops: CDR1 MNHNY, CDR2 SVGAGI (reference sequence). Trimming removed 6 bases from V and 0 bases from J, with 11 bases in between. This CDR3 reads CASSPVGSNTGELFF. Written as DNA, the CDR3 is TGTGCCAGCAGCCCAGTCGGGTCGAACACCGGGGAGCTGTTTTTT.

The CDR3 DNA reads as TGCGCCAGCAGCACCTCTGGGACAGTAGTCGGGGAGCTGTTTTTT. As protein: CASSTSGTVVGELFF. The chain employs TRBV5-1 and TRBJ2-2, with TRBD1 identical over 7 bases. The V gene's germline CDR1 is SGHRS and CDR2 YFSETQ. The CDR3 contains 15 residues. V shed 4 bases, J shed 7 bases, and the junction held 10 bases outside the gene matches.

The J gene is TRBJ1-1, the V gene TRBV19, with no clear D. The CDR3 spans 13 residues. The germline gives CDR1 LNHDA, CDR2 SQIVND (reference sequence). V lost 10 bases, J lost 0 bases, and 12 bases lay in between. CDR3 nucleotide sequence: TGTGCCACCCGGGAGATGGTGAACACTGAAGCTTTCTTT. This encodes CATREMVNTEAFF.

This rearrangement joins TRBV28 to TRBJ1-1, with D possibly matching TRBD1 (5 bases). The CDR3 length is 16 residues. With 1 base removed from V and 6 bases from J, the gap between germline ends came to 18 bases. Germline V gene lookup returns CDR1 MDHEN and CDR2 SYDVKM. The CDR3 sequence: CASSLFKGPGTAEAFF. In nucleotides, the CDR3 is TGTGCCAGCAGTTTATTTAAGGGGCCCGGTACGGCTGAAGCTTTCTTT.

CDR3 sequence: CASSLGQGSYNEQFF. The DNA for the CDR3 is TGCGCCAGCAGCTTGGGACAGGGGAGCTACAATGAGCAGTTCTTC. The chain is built from TRBV5-1 and TRBJ2-1; 8 bases map to TRBD1. The V and J ends lost 0 bases and 3 bases, in that order; junction bases with no gene match: 2. Per germline, CDR1 SGHRS and CDR2 YFSETQ. This CDR3 contains 15 residues.

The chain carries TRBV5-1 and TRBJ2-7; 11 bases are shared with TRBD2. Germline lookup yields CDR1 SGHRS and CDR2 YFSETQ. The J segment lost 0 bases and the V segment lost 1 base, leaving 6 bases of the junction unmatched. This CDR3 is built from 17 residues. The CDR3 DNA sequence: TGCGCCAGCAGCTTGTCAACTAGCGGGGGCGTCTCCTACGAGCAGTACTTC. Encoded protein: CASSLSTSGGVSYEQYF.

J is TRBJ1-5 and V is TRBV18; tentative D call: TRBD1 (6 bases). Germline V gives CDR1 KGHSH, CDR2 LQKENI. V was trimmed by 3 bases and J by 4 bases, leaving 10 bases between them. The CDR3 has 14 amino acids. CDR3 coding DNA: TGTGCCAGCTCACCGACAGGTGGAAATCAGCCCCAGCATTTT. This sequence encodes CASSPTGGNQPQHF.

The CDR3 bases are TGTGCCAGCAGGGCTAGCGGGGTGGTGAGGCAGTACTTC. Translation: CASRASGVVRQYF. The rearrangement joins TRBV5-4 to TRBJ2-7; TRBD2 agrees at 9 bases. The CDR3 contains 13 residues. Germline-derived CDR1 and CDR2 are SGHNT and YYREEE (reference sequence). V was clipped by 5 bases and J by 9 bases; unmatched bases: 9.

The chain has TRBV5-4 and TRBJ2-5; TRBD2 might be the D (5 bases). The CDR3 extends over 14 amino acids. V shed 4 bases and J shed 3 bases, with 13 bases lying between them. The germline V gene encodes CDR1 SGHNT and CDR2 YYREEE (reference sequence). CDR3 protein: CASSRDVAEETQYF. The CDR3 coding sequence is TGTGCCAGCAGCCGGGATGTGGCGGAAGAGACCCAGTACTTC.

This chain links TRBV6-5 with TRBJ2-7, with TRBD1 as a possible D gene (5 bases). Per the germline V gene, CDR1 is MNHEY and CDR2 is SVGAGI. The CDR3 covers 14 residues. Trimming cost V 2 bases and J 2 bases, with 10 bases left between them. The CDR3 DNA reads TGTGCCAGCAGTTACCGACCCAGGGCCTACGAGCAGTACTTC. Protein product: CASSYRPRAYEQYF.

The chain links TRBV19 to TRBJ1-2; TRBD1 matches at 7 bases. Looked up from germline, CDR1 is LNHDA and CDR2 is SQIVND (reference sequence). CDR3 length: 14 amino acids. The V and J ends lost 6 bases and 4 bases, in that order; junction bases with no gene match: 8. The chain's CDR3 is CASSSRTGSYGYTF. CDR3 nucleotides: TGTGCCAGTAGCTCTCGGACAGGAAGCTATGGCTACACCTTC.

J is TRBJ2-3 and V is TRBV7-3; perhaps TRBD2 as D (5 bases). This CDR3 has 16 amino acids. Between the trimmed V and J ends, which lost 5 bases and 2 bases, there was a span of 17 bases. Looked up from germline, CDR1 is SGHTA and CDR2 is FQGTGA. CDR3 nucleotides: TGTGCCAGCAGCCCCGGGCGTGAGCGGACCACAGATACGCAGTATTTT. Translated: CASSPGRERTTDTQYF. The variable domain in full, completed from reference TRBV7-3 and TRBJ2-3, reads GAGVSQTPSNKVTEKGKYVELRCDPISGHTALYWYRQSLGQGPEFLIYFQGTGAADDSGLPNDRFFAVRPEGSVSTLKIQRTERGDSAVYLCASSPGRERTTDTQYFGPGTRLTVL.